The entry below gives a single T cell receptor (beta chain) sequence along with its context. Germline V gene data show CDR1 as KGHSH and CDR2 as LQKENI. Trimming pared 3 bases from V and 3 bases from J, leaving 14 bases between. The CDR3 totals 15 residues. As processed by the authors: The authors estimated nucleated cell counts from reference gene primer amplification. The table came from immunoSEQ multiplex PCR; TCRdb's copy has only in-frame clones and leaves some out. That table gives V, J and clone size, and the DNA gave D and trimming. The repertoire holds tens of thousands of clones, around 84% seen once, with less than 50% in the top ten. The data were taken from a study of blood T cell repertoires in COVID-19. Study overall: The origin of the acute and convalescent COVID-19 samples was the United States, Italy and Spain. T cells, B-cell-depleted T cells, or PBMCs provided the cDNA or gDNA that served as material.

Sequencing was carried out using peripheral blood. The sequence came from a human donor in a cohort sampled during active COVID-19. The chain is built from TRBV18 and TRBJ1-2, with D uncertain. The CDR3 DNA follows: TGTGCCAGCTCACCGGAACAGAGTTCAGACTATGGCTACACCTTC. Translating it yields CASSPEQSSDYGYTF.